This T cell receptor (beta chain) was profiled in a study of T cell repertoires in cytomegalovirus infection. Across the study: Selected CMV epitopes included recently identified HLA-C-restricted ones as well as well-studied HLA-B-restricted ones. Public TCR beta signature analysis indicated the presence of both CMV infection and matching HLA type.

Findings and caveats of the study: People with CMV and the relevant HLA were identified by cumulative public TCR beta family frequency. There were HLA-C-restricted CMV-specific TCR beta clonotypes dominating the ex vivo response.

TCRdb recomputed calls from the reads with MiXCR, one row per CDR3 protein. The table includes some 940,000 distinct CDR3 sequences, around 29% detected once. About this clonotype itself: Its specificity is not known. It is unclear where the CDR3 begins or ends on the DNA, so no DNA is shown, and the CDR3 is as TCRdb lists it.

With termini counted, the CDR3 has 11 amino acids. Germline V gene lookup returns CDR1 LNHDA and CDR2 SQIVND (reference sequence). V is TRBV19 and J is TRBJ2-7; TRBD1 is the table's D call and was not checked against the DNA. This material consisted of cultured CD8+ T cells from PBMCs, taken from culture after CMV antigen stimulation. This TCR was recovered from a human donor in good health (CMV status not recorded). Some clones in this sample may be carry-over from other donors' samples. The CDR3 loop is CATSVLDEQYF.